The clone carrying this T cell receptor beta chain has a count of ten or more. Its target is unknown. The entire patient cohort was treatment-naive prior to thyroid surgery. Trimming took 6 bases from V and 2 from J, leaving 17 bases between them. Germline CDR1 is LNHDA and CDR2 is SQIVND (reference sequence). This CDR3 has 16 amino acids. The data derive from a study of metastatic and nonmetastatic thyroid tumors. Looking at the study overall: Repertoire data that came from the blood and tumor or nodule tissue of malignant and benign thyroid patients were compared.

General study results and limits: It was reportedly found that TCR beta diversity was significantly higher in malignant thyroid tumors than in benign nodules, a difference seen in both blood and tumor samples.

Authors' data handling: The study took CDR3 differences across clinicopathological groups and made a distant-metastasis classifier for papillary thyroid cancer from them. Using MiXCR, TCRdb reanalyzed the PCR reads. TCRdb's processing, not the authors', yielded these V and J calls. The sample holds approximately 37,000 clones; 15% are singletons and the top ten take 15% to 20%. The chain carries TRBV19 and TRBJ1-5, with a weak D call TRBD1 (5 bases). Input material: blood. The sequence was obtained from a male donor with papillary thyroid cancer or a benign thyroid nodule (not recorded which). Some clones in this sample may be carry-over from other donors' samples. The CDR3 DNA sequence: TGTGCCAGTAGGGGGGGGGATACGTGGGGCAATCAGCCCCAGCATTTT. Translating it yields CASRGGDTWGNQPQHF. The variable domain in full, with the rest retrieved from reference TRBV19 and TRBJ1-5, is DGGITQSPKYLFRKEGQNVTLSCEQNLNHDAMYWYRQDPGQGLRLIYYSQIVNDFQKGDIAEGYSVSREKKESFPLTVTSAQKNPTAFYLCASRGGDTWGNQPQHFGDGTRLSIL.